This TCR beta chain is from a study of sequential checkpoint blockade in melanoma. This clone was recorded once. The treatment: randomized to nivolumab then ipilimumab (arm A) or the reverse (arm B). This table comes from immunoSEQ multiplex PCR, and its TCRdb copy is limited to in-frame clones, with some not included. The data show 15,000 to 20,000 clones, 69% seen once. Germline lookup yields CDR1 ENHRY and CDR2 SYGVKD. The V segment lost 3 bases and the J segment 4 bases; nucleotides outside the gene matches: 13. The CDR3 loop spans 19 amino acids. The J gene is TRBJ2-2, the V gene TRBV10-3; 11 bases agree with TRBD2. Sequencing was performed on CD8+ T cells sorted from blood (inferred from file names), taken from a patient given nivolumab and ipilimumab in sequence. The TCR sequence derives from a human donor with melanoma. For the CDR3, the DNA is TGTGCCATCAGTGACCCCAAGACTAGCGGGGAGCTAGGCACCGGGGAGCTGTTTTTT. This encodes CAISDPKTSGELGTGELFF.